These T cell receptor beta chains were read from a single sample in a study of blood T cell repertoires in COVID-19. Clones were sequenced by immunoSEQ multiplex PCR, and TCRdb holds only the in-frame ones, with some missing. The sample comprises under 350,000 clones, roughly 86% of which are singletons, and under 2.5% rests with the top ten. The specimen was PBMCs or T cells enriched from blood (not recorded which). These receptor sequences come from a woman in her sixties or seventies who had recovered from COVID-19. Each CDR3 is given with its conserved first and last residue. D genes are given only for firm matches. Clone size is not always given. Where it is, it says once, few, many or a class for expanded clones.

V gene	clone size	J gene	D gene	CDR3 protein	CDR3 DNA
TRBV6-1	.	TRBJ1-6	TRBD1	CASSETGTARGSPLHF	TGTGCCAGCAGTGAGACAGGGACAGCCCGAGGTTCACCCCTCCACTTT
TRBV12-3/TRBV12-4	.	TRBJ1-4	.	CASSLQGYEKLFF	TGTGCCAGCAGTTTACAGGGGTACGAAAAACTGTTTTTT
TRBV10-3	.	TRBJ2-1	.	CAINRDTHYNEQFF	TGTGCCATCAACAGGGACACGCATTACAATGAGCAGTTCTTC
TRBV27	.	TRBJ2-7	TRBD2	CASSLSRGVYYEQYF	TGTGCCAGCAGTTTATCGCGGGGGGTGTACTACGAGCAGTACTTC
TRBV5-1	.	TRBJ2-1	TRBD2	CASSFGTSGGANNEQFF	TGCGCCAGCAGCTTTGGGACTAGCGGGGGGGCAAACAATGAGCAGTTCTTC
TRBV12-3/TRBV12-4	.	TRBJ2-5	.	CASSFSSQETQYF	TGTGCCAGCAGTTTTTCTTCCCAAGAGACCCAGTACTTC
TRBV19	.	TRBJ1-2	.	CASSRTGNYGYTF	TGTGCCAGTAGCAGGACGGGGAACTATGGCTACACCTTC
TRBV6-4	.	TRBJ1-2	.	CASSDYRTDYGYTF	TGTGCCAGCAGTGATTACAGAACAGACTATGGCTACACCTTC
TRBV7-9	.	TRBJ2-7	.	CASSGGRSYEQYF	TGTGCCAGCAGCGGGGGCAGATCCTACGAGCAGTACTTC
TRBV5-1	.	TRBJ1-2	.	CASSGRDIHYGYTF	TGCGCCAGCAGCGGCCGGGACATCCACTATGGCTACACCTTC
TRBV6-1	once	TRBJ1-2	.	CASSEGGFIYGYTF	TGTGCCAGCAGTGAGGGGGGGTTTATCTATGGCTACACCTTC
TRBV5-6	.	TRBJ2-5	TRBD2	CASSVGLAEGTQYF	TGTGCCAGCAGCGTTGGACTAGCGGAGGGGACCCAGTACTTC
TRBV4-1	.	TRBJ1-4	TRBD1	CASSRGTDLEEKLFF	TGCGCCAGCAGCCGAGGGACAGACTTAGAGGAAAAACTGTTTTTT
TRBV28	.	TRBJ1-6	TRBD1	CASNRDRYNSPLHF	TGTGCCAGCAACCGGGACAGATATAATTCACCCCTCCACTTT